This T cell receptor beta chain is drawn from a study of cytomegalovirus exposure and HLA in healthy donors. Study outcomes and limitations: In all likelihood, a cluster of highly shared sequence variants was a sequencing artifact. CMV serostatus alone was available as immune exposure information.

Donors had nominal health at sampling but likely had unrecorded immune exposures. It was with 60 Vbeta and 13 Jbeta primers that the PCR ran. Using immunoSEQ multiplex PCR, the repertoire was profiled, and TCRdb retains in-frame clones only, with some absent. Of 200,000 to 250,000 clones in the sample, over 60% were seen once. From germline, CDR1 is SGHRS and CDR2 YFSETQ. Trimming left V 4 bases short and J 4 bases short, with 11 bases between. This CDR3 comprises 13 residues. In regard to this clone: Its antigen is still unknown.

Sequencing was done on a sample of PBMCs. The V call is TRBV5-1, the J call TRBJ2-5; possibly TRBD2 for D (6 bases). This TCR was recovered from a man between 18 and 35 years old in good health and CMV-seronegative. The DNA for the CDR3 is TGCGCCAGCAGCGCCGGGAGTGGAGAGACCCAGTACTTC. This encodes CASSAGSGETQYF. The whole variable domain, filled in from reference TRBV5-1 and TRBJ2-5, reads KAGVTQTPRYLIKTRGQQVTLSCSPISGHRSVSWYQQTPGQGLQFLFEYFSETQRNKGNFPGRFSGRQFSNSRSEMNVSTLELGDSALYLCASSAGSGETQYFGPGTRLLVL.